Detailed here is one TCR beta chain. What it binds is unknown. The CDR3 is 16 residues long. The germline gives CDR1 ENHRY, CDR2 SYGVKD. Trimming took 6 bases from V and 1 from J, leaving 15 bases between them. These data come from a study of OX40 agonist ivuxolimab in advanced cancers. General observations from the study: Individuals who were partial responders at 0.1-3.0 mg/kg had clonal expansion that ranked among the lowest.

Method: immunoSEQ multiplex PCR; TCRdb's copy keeps in-frame clones and lacks some. The data hold about 67,000 clones, with approximately 90% observed a single time. V gene TRBV10-3 combines with J gene TRBJ2-2, with D perhaps given as TRBD1 or TRBD2 (7 bases each). The clonotype comes from an adult with an advanced solid tumor such as melanoma, head and neck, liver or kidney cancer. Sequenced material: CD4+ or CD8+ T cells sorted from blood, taken in a trial of the OX40 agonist ivuxolimab. The CDR3 loop is CAISSGTAKNTGELFF. CDR3 DNA: TGTGCCATCAGCAGCGGGACAGCCAAGAACACCGGGGAGCTGTTTTTT.